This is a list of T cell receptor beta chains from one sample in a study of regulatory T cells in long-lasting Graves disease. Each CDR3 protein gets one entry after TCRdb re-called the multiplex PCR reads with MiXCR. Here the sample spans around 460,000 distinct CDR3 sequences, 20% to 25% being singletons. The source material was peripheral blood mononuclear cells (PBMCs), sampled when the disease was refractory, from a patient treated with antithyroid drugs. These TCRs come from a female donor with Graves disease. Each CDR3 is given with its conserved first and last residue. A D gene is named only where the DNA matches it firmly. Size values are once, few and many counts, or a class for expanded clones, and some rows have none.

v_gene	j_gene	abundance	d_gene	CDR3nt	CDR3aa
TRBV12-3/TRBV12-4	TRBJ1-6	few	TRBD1	TGTGCCAGCACCCGGGACAGGGAAAATTCACCCCTCCACTTT	CASTRDRENSPLHF
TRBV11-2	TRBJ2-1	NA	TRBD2	TGTGCCAGCACCCGGGGGGGATATGAGCAGTTCTTC	CASTRGGYEQFF
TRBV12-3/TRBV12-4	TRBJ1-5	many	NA	TGTGCCAGCAGTTTAGGGGCAGAAGGCCAGCCCCAGCATTTT	CASSLGAEGQPQHF
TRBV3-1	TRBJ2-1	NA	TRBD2	TGTGCCAGCAGCCACGGACTAGCTTTTTCCAATGAGCAGTTCTTC	CASSHGLAFSNEQFF
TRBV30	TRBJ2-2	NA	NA	TGTGCCTGTCAGGGAACAGGGTCGAACACCGGGGAGCTGTTTTTT	CACQGTGSNTGELFF
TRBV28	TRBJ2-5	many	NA	TGTGCCAGCGGAGACCCGGGACGGACGATCCAAGAGACCCAGTACTTC	CASGDPGRTIQETQYF
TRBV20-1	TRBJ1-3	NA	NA	TGCAGTGTCCAGACAGGACCCTCTGGAAACACCATATATTTT	CSVQTGPSGNTIYF
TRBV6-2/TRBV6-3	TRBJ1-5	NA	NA	TGTGCCAGCAGCCAATTCCCCCGGACAGACTTCAATCAGCCCCAGCATTTT	CASSQFPRTDFNQPQHF
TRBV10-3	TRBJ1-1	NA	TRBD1	TGTGCCATCAGTGAGGGACAGGGGGGGTCTGAAGCTTTCTTT	CAISEGQGGSEAFF
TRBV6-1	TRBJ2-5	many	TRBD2	TGTGCCAGCAGGGAAGGACTAGCGGGGGGTGCACAAGAGACCCAGTACTTC	CASREGLAGGAQETQYF
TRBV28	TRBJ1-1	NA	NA	TGTGCCAGCAGTCCCTTGGGAGGCTTGGACACTGAAGCTTTCTTT	CASSPLGGLDTEAFF
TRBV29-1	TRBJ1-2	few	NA	TGCAGCGTTGAAGATGCGGGGGGCAACTATGGCTACACCTTC	CSVEDAGGNYGYTF
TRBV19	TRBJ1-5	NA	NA	TGTGCCAGTATCGGGCAGGGCGATCAGCCCCAGCATTTT	CASIGQGDQPQHF